This paragraph reports one TCR beta chain. These data are taken from a study of monozygotic twins with cystic fibrosis. The CDR3 extends over 13 amino acids. V was clipped by 4 bases and J by 2 bases; unmatched bases: 1. The V gene's germline CDR1 is SNHLY and CDR2 FYNNEI. Clones were sequenced by immunoSEQ multiplex PCR, and TCRdb holds only the in-frame ones, with some missing. The sample lists some 20,000 clones, approximately 87% occurring once. The sequence derives from a woman under 40 with cystic fibrosis. The chain has TRBV2 and TRBJ1-2; 7 nucleotides match TRBD1. Sequenced: blood. The DNA of the CDR3 is TGTGCCAGCAGTGCGACAGGGAACTATGGCTACACCTTC. It translates to CASSATGNYGYTF. The variable domain in full, completed from reference TRBV2 and TRBJ1-2, reads EPEVTQTPSHQVTQMGQEVILRCVPISNHLYFYWYRQILGQKVEFLVSFYNNEISEKSEIFDDQFSVERPDGSNFTLKIRSTKLEDSAMYFCASSATGNYGYTFGSGTRLTVV.